These 7 T cell receptor beta chains came from one sample sequenced in a study of T cell responses to AZD1222 COVID-19 vaccine. The assay was immunoSEQ multiplex PCR, and TCRdb's table has in-frame clones only and misses some. The sample yields roughly 130,000 clones, 87% seen once. Source: peripheral blood, taken on day 0 of AZD1222 vaccination. These receptors were obtained from an adult in good health.

This clone was picked up one time. The V call is TRBV6-5, the J call TRBJ2-2; 9 bases are shared with TRBD1. The germline V gene encodes CDR1 MNHEY and CDR2 SVGAGI. CDR3 size: 14 residues. J was trimmed by 3 bases and V by 7 bases; bases with no gene match: 3. This CDR3 reads CASTGTGYTGELFF. CDR3 nucleotide sequence: TGTGCCAGCACAGGGACAGGGTACACCGGGGAGCTGTTTTTT.

This clone was seen once. The chain joins TRBV5-5 to TRBJ2-7; 8 positions agree with TRBD1. CDR1 and CDR2 (germline): SGHKS, YYEKEE (reference sequence). The V and J ends lost 4 bases and 2 bases, in that order; junction bases with no gene match: 8. The CDR3 totals 15 residues. CDR3 region: CASSAQTGATYEQYF. CDR3 nucleotide sequence: TGTGCCAGCAGCGCGCAGACAGGGGCGACCTACGAGCAGTACTTC.

This chain uses TRBV28 with TRBJ1-4; perhaps TRBD1 as D (5 bases). V dropped 2 bases and J dropped 2 bases, with 15 bases sitting between them. Germline loops: CDR1 MDHEN, CDR2 SYDVKM. The CDR3 extends over 17 amino acids. The CDR3 sequence: CASSLGGQIGTNEKLFF. CDR3 DNA sequence: TGTGCCAGCAGTTTAGGAGGACAAATTGGCACTAATGAAAAACTGTTTTTT.

The genes are TRBV5-6 and TRBJ2-7; 7 bases line up with TRBD1. The CDR3 runs to 13 residues. The V segment lost 5 bases and the J segment 5 bases; nucleotides outside the gene matches: 7. Germline CDR1 is SGHDT and CDR2 is YYEEEE. This CDR3 reads CASRRTGIDEQYF. CDR3 nucleotide sequence: TGTGCCAGCAGACGGACAGGTATCGACGAGCAGTACTTC. Variable domain in full (rest from reference TRBV5-6 and TRBJ2-7): DAGVTQSPTHLIKTRGQQVTLRCSPKSGHDTVSWYQQALGQGPQFIFQYYEEEERQRGNFPDRFSGHQFPNYSSELNVNALLLGDSALYLCASRRTGIDEQYFGPGTRLTVT.

The rearrangement joins TRBV6-4 to TRBJ2-2, with TRBD2 identical over 10 bases. The CDR3 extends over 15 amino acids. In germline, CDR1 is MRHNA, CDR2 SNTAGT. J gave up 7 bases and V 4 bases, and 6 bases lay outside the gene matches. The CDR3 region has the DNA TGTGCCAGCAGTGGAAGCGGGGGGGCCAACGGGGAGCTGTTTTTT. Protein product: CASSGSGGANGELFF.

This chain uses TRBV19 with TRBJ2-7; possibly TRBD1 for D (6 bases). Between the trimmed V and J ends, which lost 4 bases and 0 bases, there was a span of 10 bases. CDR3 length: 14 amino acids. CDR1 LNHDA and CDR2 SQIVND come from the germline V gene (reference sequence). The CDR3 spells CASSSRQASYEQYF. Here the CDR3 DNA reads TGTGCCAGTAGTAGCCGACAGGCCTCCTACGAGCAGTACTTC.

This clone was observed a single time. V gene TRBV9 combines with J gene TRBJ2-7; 7 bases are shared with TRBD2. This CDR3 contains 15 residues. Germline V gives CDR1 SGDLS, CDR2 YYNGEE. The trim removed 4 bases at V and 2 bases at J, leaving 9 bases unmatched. Here the CDR3 reads CASSLGGMGPYEQYF. CDR3 DNA sequence: TGTGCCAGCAGCTTGGGGGGGATGGGCCCCTACGAGCAGTACTTC. The full variable domain, its missing parts supplied by reference TRBV9 and TRBJ2-7, is DSGVTQTPKHLITATGQRVTLRCSPRSGDLSVYWYQQSLDQGLQFLIQYYNGEERAKGNILERFSAQQFPDLHSELNLSSLELGDSALYFCASSLGGMGPYEQYFGPGTRLTVT.